One and the same sample provided the 10 T cell receptor beta chains below, sequenced in a study of blood T cells in healthy people across ages. Sample-barcoded 5' priming and a J-beta primer mix drove a second PCR of about 7 to 11 cycles. TCRdb fed the 5' RACE reads into MiXCR, producing one record per CDR3 protein. The sample records 380,000 or so distinct CDR3 sequences, approximately 51% being singletons. The material sequenced was blood. The source is a man aged 60 to 69 in good health.

Only a few counts were recorded for this clonotype. This chain uses TRBV29-1 with TRBJ2-7, with TRBD2 as a possible D gene (6 bases). Germline V gene lookup returns CDR1 SQVTM and CDR2 ANQGSEA. V dropped 6 bases and J dropped 2 bases, with 20 bases sitting between them. The CDR3 runs to 15 residues. The chain's CDR3 is CSVATGTLLTYEQYF. CDR3 DNA sequence: TGCAGCGTCGCAACCGGGACTCTACTCACCTACGAGCAGTACTTC.

This clonotype was observed a few times. The V gene is TRBV30, the J gene TRBJ1-1; maybe TRBD1 (6 bases). The CDR3 runs to 13 residues. Between the trimmed V and J ends, which lost 0 bases and 5 bases, there was a span of 10 bases. CDR1 and CDR2 (germline): GTSNPN, SVGIG (reference sequence). Written as DNA, the CDR3 is TGTGCCTGGAGTGTACTTCAGGGGACTGAAGCTTTCTTT. The encoded protein is CAWSVLQGTEAFF.

The rearrangement joins TRBV20-1 to TRBJ2-3; 9 positions agree with TRBD1. The CDR3 length is 14 residues. Unmatched junction bases numbered 7, after V lost 3 bases and J lost 6 bases. In germline, CDR1 is DFQATT, CDR2 SNEGSKA (reference sequence). The DNA of the CDR3 is TGCAGTGCTAGGAGACAGGGGGGTGAGGATACGCAGTATTTT. Its translation: CSARRQGGEDTQYF.

V is TRBV6-4 and J is TRBJ2-3, with 12 positions matching TRBD2. Trimming removed 6 bases from V and 4 bases from J; junction bases left unmatched: 5. The CDR3 runs to 15 residues. CDR1 is MRHNA and CDR2 is SNTAGT in the germline V gene. In DNA, the CDR3 is TGTGCCAGCAGCCCTAGCGGGGGGGCCCCAGATACGCAGTATTTT. Residues: CASSPSGGAPDTQYF.

V and J are TRBV20-1 and TRBJ2-5; tentatively, D is TRBD1 (6 bases). The ends were cut back, 3 bases at V and 1 base at J, with 9 bases in the middle. The CDR3 runs 13 residues. Germline V gene data show CDR1 as DFQATT and CDR2 as SNEGSKA (reference sequence). DNA of the CDR3: TGCAGTGCTAGTAGGGACACCCAAGAGACCCAGTACTTC. Protein sequence: CSASRDTQETQYF.

CDR3 in DNA: TGCGCCAGCAGCCCATATACCGGGACAGGGGACGGCGAGCAGTACTTC. Translating it yields CASSPYTGTGDGEQYF. V usage is TRBV5-1 and J usage is TRBJ2-4, with TRBD1 matching over 10 bases. TRBJ2-7 explains the end of the DNA better; the J call may be wrong. The CDR3 runs to 16 residues. CDR1 and CDR2 (germline): SGHRS, YFSETQ.

This clonotype was observed a few times. This chain connects TRBV6-6 to TRBJ2-4; weak D call: TRBD1 (6 bases). CDR3 length: 14 residues. Germline CDR1 and CDR2: MNHNY and SVGAGI (reference sequence). Trimming cost V 2 bases and J 13 bases, with 18 bases left between them. The DNA for the CDR3 is TGTGCCAGCAGTTACGCAGGGGCCGATAAGGAGCAGTACTTC. Translation gives CASSYAGADKEQYF.

Remarks on this clonotype: A much larger clone differs from this one at a single base, so this may be a read error. The CDR3 sequence is CAWSVGSPGMETQYF. The CDR3 bases are TGTGCCTGGAGTGTAGGGTCACCCGGAATGGAGACCCAGTACTTC. V and J are TRBV30 and TRBJ2-7, with D hard to call. The J call may not be correct, given that the DNA end is closer to TRBJ2-5. This CDR3 has 15 amino acids. Germline V lookup: CDR1 GTSNPN, CDR2 SVGIG (reference sequence).

In this sample, this clonotype turned up many times. The chain links TRBV6-2 or TRBV6-3 to TRBJ2-3; 12 nucleotides line up with TRBD2. V was clipped by 5 bases and J by 4 bases; unmatched bases: 4. The V gene's germline CDR1 is MNHEY and CDR2 SVGEGT. This CDR3 has 15 amino acids. The CDR3 loop reads CASSKRLAGADTQYF. Written as DNA, the CDR3 is TGTGCCAGCAGTAAGCGACTAGCGGGAGCAGATACGCAGTATTTT.

The gene calls are TRBV3-1 and TRBJ2-5; possibly TRBD2 for D (5 bases). The DNA end favors TRBJ2-7, so the J call may be wrong. This CDR3 contains 13 residues. Germline-derived CDR1 and CDR2 are LGHDT and YNNKEL (reference sequence). The CDR3 region is CASSQSDRGEQYF. CDR3 nucleotides: TGTGCCAGCAGCCAATCCGATCGGGGCGAGCAGTACTTC.